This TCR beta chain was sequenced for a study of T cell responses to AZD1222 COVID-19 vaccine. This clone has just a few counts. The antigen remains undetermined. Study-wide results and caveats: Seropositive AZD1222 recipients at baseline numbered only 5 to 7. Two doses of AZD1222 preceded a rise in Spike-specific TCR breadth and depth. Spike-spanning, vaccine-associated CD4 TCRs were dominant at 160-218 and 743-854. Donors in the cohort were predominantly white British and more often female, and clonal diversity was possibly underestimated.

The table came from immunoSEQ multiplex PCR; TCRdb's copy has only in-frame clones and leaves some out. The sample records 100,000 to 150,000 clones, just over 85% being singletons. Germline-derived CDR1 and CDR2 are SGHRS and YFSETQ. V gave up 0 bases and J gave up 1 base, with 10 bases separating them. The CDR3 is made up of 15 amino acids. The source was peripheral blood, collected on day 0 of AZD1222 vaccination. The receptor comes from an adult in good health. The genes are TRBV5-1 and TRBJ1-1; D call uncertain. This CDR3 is CASSLATLSNTEAFF. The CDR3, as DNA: TGCGCCAGCAGCTTGGCGACATTGTCGAACACTGAAGCTTTCTTT.